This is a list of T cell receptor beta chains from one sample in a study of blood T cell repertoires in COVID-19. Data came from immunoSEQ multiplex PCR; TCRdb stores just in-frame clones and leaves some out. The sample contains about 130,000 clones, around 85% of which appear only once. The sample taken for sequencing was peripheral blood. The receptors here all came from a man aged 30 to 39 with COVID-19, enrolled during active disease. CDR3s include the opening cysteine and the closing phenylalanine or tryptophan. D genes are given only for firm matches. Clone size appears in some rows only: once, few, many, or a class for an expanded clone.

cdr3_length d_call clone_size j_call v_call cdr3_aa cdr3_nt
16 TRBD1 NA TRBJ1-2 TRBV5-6 CASSMAGQGADYGYTF TGTGCCAGCAGTATGGCGGGACAGGGGGCAGACTATGGCTACACCTTC
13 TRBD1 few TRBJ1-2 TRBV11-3 CASSLDRVRGYTF TGTGCCAGCAGCCTGGACAGGGTTCGTGGCTACACCTTC
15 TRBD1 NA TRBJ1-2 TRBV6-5 CASSTGTGGGFGYTF TGTGCCAGCAGTACCGGTACAGGGGGTGGTTTTGGCTACACCTTC
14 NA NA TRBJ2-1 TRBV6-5 CASNGNREPSEQFF TGTGCCAGCAATGGCAACCGGGAGCCCTCGGAGCAGTTCTTC
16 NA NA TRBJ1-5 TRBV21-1 CASSKARQGRSQPQHF TGTGCCAGCAGCAAAGCGAGACAGGGAAGGAGTCAGCCCCAGCATTTT
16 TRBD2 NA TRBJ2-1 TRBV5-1 CASSRTGLAGINEQFF TGCGCCAGCAGCCGGACAGGACTAGCGGGAATCAATGAGCAGTTCTTC
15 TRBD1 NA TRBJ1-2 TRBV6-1 CASSEDRGTNYGYTF TGTGCCAGCAGTGAAGACAGGGGTACTAACTATGGCTACACCTTC
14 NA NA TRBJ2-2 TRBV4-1 CASKRGADTGELFF TGCGCCAGCAAACGGGGGGCCGACACCGGGGAGCTGTTTTTT
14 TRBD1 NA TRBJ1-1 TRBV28 CASSAGQGFTEAFF TGTGCCAGCAGTGCGGGACAGGGGTTCACTGAAGCTTTCTTT
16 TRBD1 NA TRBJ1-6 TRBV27 CASSPDRGAYNSPLHF TGTGCCAGCAGCCCCGACAGGGGAGCCTATAATTCACCCCTCCACTTT
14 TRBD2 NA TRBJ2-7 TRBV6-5 CASKPGLAPYEQYF TGTGCCAGCAAACCGGGACTAGCACCCTACGAGCAGTACTTC
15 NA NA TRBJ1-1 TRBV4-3 CASSQDSGEWTEAFF TGCGCCAGCAGCCAAGACTCGGGGGAGTGGACTGAAGCTTTCTTT
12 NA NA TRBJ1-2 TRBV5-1 CASSLVQDGYTF TGCGCCAGCAGCTTGGTACAGGATGGCTACACCTTC
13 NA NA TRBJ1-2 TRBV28 CAIQEQGTVGYTF TGTGCCATCCAAGAACAGGGAACGGTAGGCTACACCTTC
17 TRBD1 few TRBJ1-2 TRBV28 CASSPWGQGALNYGYTF TGTGCCAGCAGTCCATGGGGACAGGGGGCTCTTAACTATGGCTACACCTTC
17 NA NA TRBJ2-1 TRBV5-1 CASSLAWRLPSWDEQFF TGCGCCAGCAGCTTGGCCTGGAGACTTCCTTCGTGGGATGAGCAGTTCTTC
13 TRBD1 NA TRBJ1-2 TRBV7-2 CASSSTGTGGCTF TGTGCCAGCAGCTCCACTGGGACAGGCGGCTGCACCTTC
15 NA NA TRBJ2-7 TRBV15 CATSRDSEGSYEQYF TGTGCCACCAGCAGAGATTCGGAGGGGTCCTACGAGCAGTACTTC
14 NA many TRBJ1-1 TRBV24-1 CATSRGGLGTEAFF TGTGCCACCAGTAGGGGGGGTCTTGGGACTGAAGCTTTCTTT
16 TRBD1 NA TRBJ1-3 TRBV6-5 CASSYTGTGTGNTIYF TGTGCCAGCAGTTACACCGGGACAGGGACTGGAAACACCATATATTTT
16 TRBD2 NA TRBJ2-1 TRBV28 CASLAGGAARYNEQFF TGTGCCAGCTTAGCGGGGGGCGCGGCTCGCTACAATGAGCAGTTCTTC
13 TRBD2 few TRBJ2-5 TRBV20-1 CSASSGGGETQYF TGCAGTGCTAGTAGCGGGGGAGGGGAGACCCAGTACTTC
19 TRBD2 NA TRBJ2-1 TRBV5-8 CASSAPVRKTSGGAGEQFF TGTGCCAGCAGCGCTCCGGTCCGGAAGACTAGCGGGGGGGCTGGGGAGCAGTTCTTC
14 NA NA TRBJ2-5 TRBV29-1 CSVDGGGYRETQYF TGCAGCGTTGATGGTGGCGGCTACCGAGAGACCCAGTACTTC
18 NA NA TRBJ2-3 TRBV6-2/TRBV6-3 CASSYDRGRRWGTDTQYF TGTGCCAGCAGTTACGATCGAGGTAGGAGGTGGGGCACAGATACGCAGTATTTT
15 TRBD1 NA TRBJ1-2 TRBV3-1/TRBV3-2 CASSHERDRFYGYTF TGTGCCAGCAGCCACGAACGGGACAGATTCTATGGCTACACCTTC
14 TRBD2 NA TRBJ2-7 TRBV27 CASSPTSGGYEQYF TGTGCCAGCAGTCCGACTAGCGGGGGCTACGAGCAGTACTTC